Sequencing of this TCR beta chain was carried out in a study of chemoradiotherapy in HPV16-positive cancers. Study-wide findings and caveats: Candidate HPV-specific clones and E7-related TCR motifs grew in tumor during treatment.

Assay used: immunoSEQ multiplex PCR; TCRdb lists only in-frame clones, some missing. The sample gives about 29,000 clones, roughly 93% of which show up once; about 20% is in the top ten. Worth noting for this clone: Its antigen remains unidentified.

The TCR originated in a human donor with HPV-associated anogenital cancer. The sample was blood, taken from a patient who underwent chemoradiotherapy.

The CDR3 DNA follows: TGTGCCAGCAGCGCCGCAACCGGGAGTAGGAATCAGCCCCAGCATTTT. Its translation: CASSAATGSRNQPQHF. The V call is TRBV7-2, the J call TRBJ1-5; unclear D gene. Looked up from germline, CDR1 is SGHTA and CDR2 is FQGNSA. Between the trimmed V and J ends, which lost 5 bases and 4 bases, there was a span of 18 bases. The CDR3 is 16 residues long.